This T cell receptor (beta chain) was recorded in a study of OX40 agonist ivuxolimab in advanced cancers. Study overall: Ivuxolimab was administered intravenously to patients at 0.01 to 10 mg/kg every 2 weeks.

TCRdb keeps only in-frame clones here, not all; method: immunoSEQ multiplex PCR. The profile shows fewer than 85,000 clones, nearly 90% of them singletons. The starting material was CD4+ or CD8+ T cells sorted from blood, obtained in a trial of the OX40 agonist ivuxolimab. The TCR comes from an adult with an advanced solid tumor such as melanoma, head and neck, liver or kidney cancer.

Here the CDR3 reads CASSPDPTGELFF. The CDR3 bases are TGTGCCAGCTCACCAGACCCGACCGGGGAGCTGTTTTTT. V usage is TRBV18 and J usage is TRBJ2-2; no reliable D call. CDR3 size: 13 residues. The ends were cut back, 2 bases at V and 5 bases at J, with 6 bases in the middle. CDR1 KGHSH and CDR2 LQKENI come from the germline V gene.